This TCR beta chain was identified during a study of T-cell reconstitution after alpha-beta-depleted transplantation in children. Study-wide points: There were some patients whose high TCRbeta diversity at day 60 came from surviving recipient T cells and thymic progenitors. T cells produced anew were the main source of T-cell counts and diversity one year after transplant.

Germline V CDR1 and CDR2: SGHRS, YFSETQ. CDR3 length: 14 amino acids. Losses at the gene ends were 4 bases for V and 0 bases for J; bases not matched to a gene: 1. The TCRbeta library was prepared with unique molecular identifiers. From the PCR reads, TCRdb called clonotypes with MiXCR, one entry per CDR3 protein. The sample shows about 130,000 distinct CDR3 sequences, 9.5% to 10% of them seen only once. This clonotype was seen ten or more times. Its antigen is not identified. The sample was PBMCs, mostly from graft donor cells, taken 180 days after TCRalphabeta/CD19-depleted stem cell transplant. V usage is TRBV5-1 and J usage is TRBJ1-1; TRBD1 agrees at 9 bases. This receptor was identified in a girl less than two years old who had a stem cell transplant for combined immunodeficiency, so the T cells may come from the graft donor. CDR3 protein: CASSRTGVNTEAFF. CDR3 nucleotides: TGCGCCAGCAGCCGGACAGGGGTGAACACTGAAGCTTTCTTT.